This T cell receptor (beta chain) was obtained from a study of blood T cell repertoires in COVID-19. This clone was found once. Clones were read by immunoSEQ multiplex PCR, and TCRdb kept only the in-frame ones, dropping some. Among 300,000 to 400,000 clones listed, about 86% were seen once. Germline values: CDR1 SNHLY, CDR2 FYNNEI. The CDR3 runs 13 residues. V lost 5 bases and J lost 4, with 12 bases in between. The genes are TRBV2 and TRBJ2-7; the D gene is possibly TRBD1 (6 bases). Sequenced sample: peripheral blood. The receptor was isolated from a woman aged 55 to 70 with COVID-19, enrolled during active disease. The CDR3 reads CASSQGLSYEQYF. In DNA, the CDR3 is TGTGCCAGCAGTCAGGGGCTCTCGTACGAGCAGTACTTC.